A selection of T cell receptor beta chains follows, all from one sample in a study of shared clonotypes between healthy human individuals. Data came from immunoSEQ multiplex PCR; TCRdb stores just in-frame clones and leaves some out. This sample has some 1,600,000 clones, with 95% to 99% found just once. What was sequenced was naive CD4+ T cells sorted from blood. The receptors derive from a man between 25 and 39 years old in good health. The CDR3 runs from the conserved cysteine through the conserved F or W. The D gene is left open where the match is weak.

V,D,J,DNA,CDR3
TRBV18,TRBD1,TRBJ2-5,TGTGCCAGCTCACCGCCGTGGACAGGGGAAGAGACCCAGTACTTC,CASSPPWTGEETQYF
TRBV5-1,TRBD2,TRBJ2-7,TGCGCCAGCAGCGCGACTAGCGGGAGTACCTACGAGCAGTACTTC,CASSATSGSTYEQYF
TRBV15,TRBD1,TRBJ1-4,TGTGCCACCAGCAGAGATCCGACAGGGGGAAATGAAAAACTGTTTTTT,CATSRDPTGGNEKLFF
TRBV28,-,TRBJ2-7,TGTGCCAGCAGTTTACTCGCAGGGGCTGGCGAGCAGTACTTC,CASSLLAGAGEQYF
TRBV5-4,-,TRBJ2-7,TGTGCCAGCAGCTTGGCCGGCGGTAGACTGGCCTACGAGCAGTACTTC,CASSLAGGRLAYEQYF
TRBV5-1,TRBD1,TRBJ1-1,TGCGCCAGCAACCATGGACAGGAGAACACTGAAGCTTTCTTT,CASNHGQENTEAFF
TRBV7-2,-,TRBJ2-5,TGTGCCAGCAGCCCCGGGGTGCAAGAGACCCAGTACTTC,CASSPGVQETQYF
TRBV5-4,-,TRBJ2-2,TGTGCCAGCGGCTCCAGCCAGCTCGGGGAGCTGTTTTTT,CASGSSQLGELFF
TRBV10-1,-,TRBJ2-5,TGCGCCAGCAGTGAGAGGGGTGGGCTGCAAGAGACCCAGTACTTC,CASSERGGLQETQYF
TRBV7-9,-,TRBJ2-2,TGTGCCAGCAGCCGGGACCAATCGAACACCGGGGAGCTGTTTTTT,CASSRDQSNTGELFF
TRBV5-1,TRBD2,TRBJ2-1,TGCGCCAGCAGCTTCACTAGCGGGAGCGATGAGCAGTTCTTC,CASSFTSGSDEQFF